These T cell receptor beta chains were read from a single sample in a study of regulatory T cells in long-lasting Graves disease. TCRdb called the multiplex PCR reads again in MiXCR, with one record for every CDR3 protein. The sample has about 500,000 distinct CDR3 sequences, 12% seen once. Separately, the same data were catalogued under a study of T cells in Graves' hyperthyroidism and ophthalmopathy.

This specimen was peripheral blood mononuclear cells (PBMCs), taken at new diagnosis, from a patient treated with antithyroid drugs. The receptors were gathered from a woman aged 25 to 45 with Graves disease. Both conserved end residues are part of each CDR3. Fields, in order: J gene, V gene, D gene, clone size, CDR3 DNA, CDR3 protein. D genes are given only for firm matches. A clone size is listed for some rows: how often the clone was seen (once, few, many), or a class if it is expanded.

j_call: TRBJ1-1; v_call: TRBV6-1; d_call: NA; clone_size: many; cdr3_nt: TGTGCCAGCAGCCGTGGTCTCCGGGGGATATCCACTGAAGCTTTCTTT; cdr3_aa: CASSRGLRGISTEAFF
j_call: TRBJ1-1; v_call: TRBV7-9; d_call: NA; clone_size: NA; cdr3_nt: TGTGCCAGCACCCAGCGCGGAGACACTGAAGCTTTCTTT; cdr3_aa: CASTQRGDTEAFF
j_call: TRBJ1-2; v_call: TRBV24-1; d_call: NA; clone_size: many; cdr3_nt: TGTGCCACCAGCGGAAAATGGGCTTTTTACCATGGCTACACCTTC; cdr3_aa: CATSGKWAFYHGYTF
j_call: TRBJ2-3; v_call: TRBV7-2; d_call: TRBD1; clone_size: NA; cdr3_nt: TGTGCCAGCCCGGCCAAAGGTTATTTTCCGACAGGGGGCTGGGTGGATACGCAGTATTTT; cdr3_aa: CASPAKGYFPTGGWVDTQYF
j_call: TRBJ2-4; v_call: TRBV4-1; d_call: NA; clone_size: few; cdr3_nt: TGCGCCAGCAGCCAAATAGCCAAAAACATTCAGTACTTC; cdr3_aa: CASSQIAKNIQYF
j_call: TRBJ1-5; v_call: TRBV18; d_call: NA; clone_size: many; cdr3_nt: TGTGCCAGCTCACCACCGAGCTCAGGCAGCAATCAGCCCCAGCATTTT; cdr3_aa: CASSPPSSGSNQPQHF
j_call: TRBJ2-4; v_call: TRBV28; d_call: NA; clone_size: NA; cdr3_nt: TGTGCCAGCAGTCTTCCCGACAGGGCCAAAAACATTCAGTACTTC; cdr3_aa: CASSLPDRAKNIQYF
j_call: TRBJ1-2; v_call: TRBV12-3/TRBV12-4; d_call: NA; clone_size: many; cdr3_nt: TGTGCCAGCAGTTTACAGGGTACTAACTATGGCTACACCTTC; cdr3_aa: CASSLQGTNYGYTF
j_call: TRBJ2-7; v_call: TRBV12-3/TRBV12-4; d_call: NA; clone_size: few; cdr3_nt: TGTGCCAGCAGTTTAATGATATCTACTCACTACGAGCAGTACTTC; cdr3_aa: CASSLMISTHYEQYF
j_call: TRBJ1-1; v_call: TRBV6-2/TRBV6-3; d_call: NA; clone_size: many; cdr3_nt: TGTGCCAGCGGGATGGGAATGAACACTGAAGCTTTCTTT; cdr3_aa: CASGMGMNTEAFF
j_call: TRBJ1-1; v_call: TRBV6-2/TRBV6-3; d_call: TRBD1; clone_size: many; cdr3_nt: TGTGCCAGCAGCAGGGGGCCTGAAGCTTTCTTT; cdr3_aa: CASSRGPEAFF
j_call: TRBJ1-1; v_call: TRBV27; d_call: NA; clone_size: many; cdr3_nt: TGTGCCAGCAGTTTCGGGGGGTACACTGAAGCTTTCTTT; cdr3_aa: CASSFGGYTEAFF
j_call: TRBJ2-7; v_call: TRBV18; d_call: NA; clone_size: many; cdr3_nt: TGTGCCAGCTCACAACAAACAGGGTCCGAGCAGTACTTC; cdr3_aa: CASSQQTGSEQYF
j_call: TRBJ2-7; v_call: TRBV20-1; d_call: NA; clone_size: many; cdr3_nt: TGCAGTGCTAGAGGGGGAGGCTACGAGCAGTACTTC; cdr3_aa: CSARGGGYEQYF
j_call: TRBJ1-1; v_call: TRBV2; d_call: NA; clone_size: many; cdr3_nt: TGTGCCAGCAGTGGGGGACTTGTCTCTGAAGCTTTCTTT; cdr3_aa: CASSGGLVSEAFF
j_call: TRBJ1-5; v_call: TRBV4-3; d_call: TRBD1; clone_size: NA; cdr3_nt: TGCGCCAGCAGCCAAGGTGTGGGACAGGGGATCAATCAGCCCCAGCATTTT; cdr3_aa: CASSQGVGQGINQPQHF
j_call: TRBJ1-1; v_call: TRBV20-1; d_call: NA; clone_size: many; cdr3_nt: TGCAGTGCTAGCCGGGACCTGAACACTGAAGCTTTCTTT; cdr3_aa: CSASRDLNTEAFF
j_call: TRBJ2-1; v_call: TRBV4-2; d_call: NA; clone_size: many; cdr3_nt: TGTGCCAGCAGCCATAGTACCGGCTCCTACAATGAGCAGTTCTTC; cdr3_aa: CASSHSTGSYNEQFF
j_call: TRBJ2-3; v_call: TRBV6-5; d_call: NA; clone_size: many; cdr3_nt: TGTGCCAGCAGTTCCACTGGGACCGCAGATACGCAGTATTTT; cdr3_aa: CASSSTGTADTQYF
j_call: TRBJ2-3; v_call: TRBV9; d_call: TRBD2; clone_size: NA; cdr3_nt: TGTGCCAGCAGCCTTGGACTAGCGTTAGATACGCAGTATTTT; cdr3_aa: CASSLGLALDTQYF
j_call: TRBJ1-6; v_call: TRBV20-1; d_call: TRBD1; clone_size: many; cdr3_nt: TGCAGTGCTAGGCCCCGACAGGGGGTAGGGTCACCCCTCCACTTT; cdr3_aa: CSARPRQGVGSPLHF
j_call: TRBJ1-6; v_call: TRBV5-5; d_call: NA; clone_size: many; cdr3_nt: TGTGCCAGCAGCGCGGCATTCTCCTATAATTCACCCCTCCACTTT; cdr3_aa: CASSAAFSYNSPLHF
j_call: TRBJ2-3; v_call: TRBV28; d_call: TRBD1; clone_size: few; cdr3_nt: TGTGCCAGCCAGGGACAGTTCACAGATACGCAGTATTTT; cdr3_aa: CASQGQFTDTQYF
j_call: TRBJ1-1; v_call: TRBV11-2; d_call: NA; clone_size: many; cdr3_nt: TGTGCCAGCAGCTTAGGCTCGGGGACTGAAGCTTTCTTT; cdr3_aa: CASSLGSGTEAFF
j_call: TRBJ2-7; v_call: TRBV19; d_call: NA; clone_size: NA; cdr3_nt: TGTGCCAGTAGTTCCGGCGGGACAGCGTACTACGAGCAGTACTTC; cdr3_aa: CASSSGGTAYYEQYF
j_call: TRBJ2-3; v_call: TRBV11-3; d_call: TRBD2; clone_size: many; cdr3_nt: TGTGCCAGCAGCCTCATAGCGGGAGGGAGGACAGATACGCAGTATTTT; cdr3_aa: CASSLIAGGRTDTQYF
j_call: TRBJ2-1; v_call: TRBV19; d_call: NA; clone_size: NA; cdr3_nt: TGTGCCAGTAGTACCCCTGAAGGGAGGCCCTACAATGAGCAGTTCTTC; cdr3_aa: CASSTPEGRPYNEQFF
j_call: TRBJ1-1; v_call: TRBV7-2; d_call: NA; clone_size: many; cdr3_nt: TGTGCCAGCAGCCCCAGGGCTCGTGACACTGAAGCTTTCTTT; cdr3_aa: CASSPRARDTEAFF
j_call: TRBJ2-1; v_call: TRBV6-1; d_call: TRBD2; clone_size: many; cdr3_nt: TGTGCCAGCAGATTAGCGGGACACCACAATGAGCAGTTCTTC; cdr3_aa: CASRLAGHHNEQFF
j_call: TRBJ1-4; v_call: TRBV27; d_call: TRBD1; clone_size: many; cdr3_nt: TGTGCCAGCTCCAAAGCGAGACCCCCGGGACAGGGGGCCTGGGGGGAAAAACTGTTTTTT; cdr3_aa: CASSKARPPGQGAWGEKLFF
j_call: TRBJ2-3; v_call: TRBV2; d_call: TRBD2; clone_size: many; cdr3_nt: TGTGCCAGCAGTGAAGGGGTTAGCGGGAGCACAGATACGCAGTATTTT; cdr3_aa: CASSEGVSGSTDTQYF
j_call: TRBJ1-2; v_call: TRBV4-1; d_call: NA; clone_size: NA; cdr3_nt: TGCGCCAGCAGCCAAGAAGCTGCCAGGGTACCCGGTGGCTACACCTTC; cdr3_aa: CASSQEAARVPGGYTF
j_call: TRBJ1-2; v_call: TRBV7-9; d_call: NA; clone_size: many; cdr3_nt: TGTGCCAGCAGCTTAGCCAGGGATCTCAACTATGGCTACACCTTC; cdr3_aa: CASSLARDLNYGYTF
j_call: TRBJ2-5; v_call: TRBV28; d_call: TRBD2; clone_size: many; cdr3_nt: TGTGCCAGCAGCTGGGGAGCGGGAGGGCAAGAGACCCAGTACTTC; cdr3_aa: CASSWGAGGQETQYF
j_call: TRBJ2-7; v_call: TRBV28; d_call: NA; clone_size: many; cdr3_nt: TGTGCCAGCAACCCCCCGGTAGGGCGGGACCGTAGCTCCTACGAGCAGTACTTC; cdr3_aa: CASNPPVGRDRSSYEQYF